A selection of T cell receptor beta chains follows, all from one sample in a study of T-cell memory formation after mild COVID-19. TCRdb redid the calling of the 5' RACE reads with MiXCR, one entry per CDR3 protein. The sample lists roughly 130,000 distinct CDR3 sequences, approximately 5.9% seen once, with 2% to 2.5% in the top ten. Sequenced: PBMCs or a T cell subset sorted from them (not recorded which). The receptors originated from an adult woman who had mild COVID-19 (a few samples of this study predate the infection). Cell type and time point are not known. The CDR3 runs from the conserved cysteine through the conserved F or W. D genes are given only for firm matches. Clone size is not always given. Where it is, it says once, few, many or a class for expanded clones.

TGTGCCAGCAGCCAATGGCAGGGGACCTACAATGAGCAGTTCTTC	CASSQWQGTYNEQFF	.	.	TRBV14	TRBJ2-1
TGTGCCAGCAGCCTCGGGGGGGGAGTTCAGCCCCAGCATTTT	CASSLGGGVQPQHF	many	.	TRBV12-3/TRBV12-4	TRBJ1-5
TGTGCCAGCAAAGGGGCGGGGGAGCAGTACTTC	CASKGAGEQYF	.	.	TRBV12-3/TRBV12-4	TRBJ2-7
TGTGCCAGCAGCGTAGGGGTAGCGGCCCGCACAGATACGCAGTATTTT	CASSVGVAARTDTQYF	.	.	TRBV9	TRBJ2-3
TGCGCCAGCAGCTCTGGACTAGCGGGGGGATACACCGGGGAGCTGTTTTTT	CASSSGLAGGYTGELFF	.	TRBD2	TRBV4-1	TRBJ2-2
TGTGCCAGCAGTTTTGGCCAGACGAACACTGAAGCTTTCTTT	CASSFGQTNTEAFF	many	.	TRBV27	TRBJ1-1
TGTGCCACCAGTGATTATCCTAGCGGGAGTACGGATACGCAGTATTTT	CATSDYPSGSTDTQYF	.	TRBD2	TRBV24-1	TRBJ2-3
TGTGCCAGCAGCTTGAGACTAGGCACCGGGGAGCTGTTTTTT	CASSLRLGTGELFF	.	.	TRBV11-2	TRBJ2-2
TGTGCCAGCAGCGTAGTGCTAGGGGGAGCTGGACTATTTTACAATGAGCAGTTCTTC	CASSVVLGGAGLFYNEQFF	few	.	TRBV9	TRBJ2-1
TGTGCCAGCTCACCTCCCGGTCCGGGGGGCACCATATATTTT	CASSPPGPGGTIYF	.	.	TRBV18	TRBJ1-3
TGTGCCAGCAGCTTCCAACCCGGAGCGGGGAGCACAGATACGCAGTATTTT	CASSFQPGAGSTDTQYF	.	TRBD2	TRBV7-8	TRBJ2-3
TGTGCCAGCAGCCCCCCCGTAGCGGGAGGTTCCTACGAGCAGTACTTC	CASSPPVAGGSYEQYF	few	TRBD2	TRBV7-2	TRBJ2-7
TGCGCCAGCAGCTTGGAGGGACAGCTTTCCTATGGCTACACCTTC	CASSLEGQLSYGYTF	many	TRBD1	TRBV5-1	TRBJ1-2
TGCAGTGCTAGCTCCACCGGGGCGGGACCGCTCAACGAGCAGTACTTC	CSASSTGAGPLNEQYF	many	.	TRBV20-1	TRBJ2-7
TGCAGCGTCCCCGGGACCCAAAAGGCCTACAATGAGCAGTTCTTC	CSVPGTQKAYNEQFF	many	.	TRBV29-1	TRBJ2-1
TGTGCCACCAGCAGAGCACCACAGGGGTCCTACGAGCAGTACTTC	CATSRAPQGSYEQYF	.	TRBD1	TRBV15	TRBJ2-7
TGTGCCACCAGTGGGGCGACAGGCGGCAATCAGCCCCAGCATTTT	CATSGATGGNQPQHF	.	.	TRBV24-1	TRBJ1-5
TGTGCCAGCACCTTGGAAGGACAATTTCACAATGAGCAGTTCTTC	CASTLEGQFHNEQFF	few	.	TRBV5-5	TRBJ2-1
TGTGCCAGCAGCCAAGATAACGCGAACCCAGATACGCAGTATTTT	CASSQDNANPDTQYF	many	.	TRBV4-2	TRBJ2-3
TGTGCCAGCAGCTTACGGCGGGGCACAGATACGCAGTATTTT	CASSLRRGTDTQYF	few	.	TRBV11-3	TRBJ2-3
TGTGCCAGCAGCCAAGTTTCCGCCGGCAATGAGCAGTTCTTC	CASSQVSAGNEQFF	.	.	TRBV3-1	TRBJ2-1
TGTGCCAGCAGTTTACCCCGAGAGACCCAGTACTTC	CASSLPRETQYF	many	.	TRBV12-3/TRBV12-4	TRBJ2-5
TGTGCCAGCAGATGGGCGAACACTGAAGCTTTCTTT	CASRWANTEAFF	few	.	TRBV25-1	TRBJ1-1
TGTGCCAGCAGCCCTGGACAGCGAGGCACCGGGGAGCTGTTTTTT	CASSPGQRGTGELFF	few	.	TRBV7-9	TRBJ2-2
TGTGCCATCAGTGAGTCGGTTTCTGGCTACACCTTC	CAISESVSGYTF	many	.	TRBV10-3	TRBJ1-2
TGTGCCAGCAGCGATGCCTTCGGGTTAAACACTGAAGCTTTCTTT	CASSDAFGLNTEAFF	few	.	TRBV7-8	TRBJ1-1
TGTGCCAGCAGCCGCTGGACTAGCGGGAGTTTCTACGAGCAGTACTTC	CASSRWTSGSFYEQYF	many	TRBD2	TRBV4-2	TRBJ2-7
TGTGCCAGCAGCTCTAGCGGAACAGTTATAGCCAGAAACATTCAGTACTTC	CASSSSGTVIARNIQYF	many	TRBD2	TRBV11-3	TRBJ2-4
TGCGCCAGCAGCTTGGCGGACAGGCCACCCCTCAGCACAGATACGCAGTATTTT	CASSLADRPPLSTDTQYF	.	TRBD1	TRBV5-1	TRBJ2-3
TGCGCCAGCAACCCGCATTACAGCACCGGGGAGCTGTTTTTT	CASNPHYSTGELFF	many	.	TRBV4-3	TRBJ2-2
TGTGCCAGCAGCATAAGCAATCAGCCCCAGCATTTT	CASSISNQPQHF	few	.	TRBV2	TRBJ1-5
TGCGCCAGCAGCTTGGTCATCCAGGGGGCTGGGGCCAACGTCCTGACTTTC	CASSLVIQGAGANVLTF	few	TRBD1	TRBV5-1	TRBJ2-6
TGCAGCGTGGAGGGGACAGGGAGGACCCAGTACTTC	CSVEGTGRTQYF	.	TRBD1	TRBV29-1	TRBJ2-5
TGCAGTGCGGAAGCGAGGGCTAGCGGGACGAATACGCAGTATTTT	CSAEARASGTNTQYF	few	TRBD2	TRBV20-1	TRBJ2-3
TGCGCCAGCAGCTTCTCCCAGGCGACTGAAGCTTTCTTT	CASSFSQATEAFF	.	.	TRBV5-1	TRBJ1-1
TGTGCCAGCAGCTTAGTCGGGACACCGGGGGAGCAGTACTTC	CASSLVGTPGEQYF	many	.	TRBV7-8	TRBJ2-7
TGTGCCAGCAGTCCCGGACTAGCGGGGGGCGGGAACACCGGGGAGCTGTTTTTT	CASSPGLAGGGNTGELFF	few	TRBD2	TRBV5-4	TRBJ2-2
TGTGCCAGCAGCTTTGGAAACGCGAGAGGCCAAGAGACCCAGTACTTC	CASSFGNARGQETQYF	few	.	TRBV7-8	TRBJ2-5
TGTGCCACCCCGCTAGGACAGTCCTACGAGCAGTACTTC	CATPLGQSYEQYF	few	.	TRBV3-1	TRBJ2-7
TGTGCCAGCAGCCATGGCCGGGTCCCAAGAGGAACAGATACGCAGTATTTT	CASSHGRVPRGTDTQYF	few	.	TRBV4-2	TRBJ2-3
TGTGCCAGCTCAGCAAGGACTGGGACGGCTGGCTACACCTTC	CASSARTGTAGYTF	.	.	TRBV18	TRBJ1-2
TGTGCCAGCAGCCAGAACGCCGCCCGCCTAGGCCACGGAGATACGCAGTATTTT	CASSQNAARLGHGDTQYF	many	.	TRBV5-5	TRBJ2-3
TGTGCCAGCAGCTTAGGGCCCTCGGGTGGGCAGTACTTC	CASSLGPSGGQYF	.	.	TRBV7-8	TRBJ2-7
TGCGCCAGCAGCCAAGCGGGGTGGGGCACTGAAGCTTTCTTT	CASSQAGWGTEAFF	.	.	TRBV4-1	TRBJ1-1
TGTGCCACCAGCAGGGCGGACCTGCTGAACACTGAAGCTTTCTTT	CATSRADLLNTEAFF	many	.	TRBV15	TRBJ1-1
TGTGCCAGCAGCGTAAGCGCCCCGGGCTCCTACAATGAGCAGTTCTTC	CASSVSAPGSYNEQFF	many	.	TRBV9	TRBJ2-1
TGCAGTGCTGCAAAAGCGGGCTACGAGCAGTACTTC	CSAAKAGYEQYF	many	.	TRBV20-1	TRBJ2-7
TGTGCCAGCAGTGCCCCTGGGGGGGGTACGGGTACGCAGTATTTT	CASSAPGGGTGTQYF	.	TRBD2	TRBV2	TRBJ2-3
TGTGCCAGCAGCCAAACTGCGAACACCGGGGAGCTGTTTTTT	CASSQTANTGELFF	few	.	TRBV14	TRBJ2-2
TGTGCCAGCAGCCAAGTGGGGGCCGGGGAGCTGTTTTTT	CASSQVGAGELFF	.	.	TRBV14	TRBJ2-2
TGCGCCAGCAGCTTGGTAGCGGGGTCATCCTACGAGCAGTACTTC	CASSLVAGSSYEQYF	many	TRBD2	TRBV5-1	TRBJ2-7
TGTGCCAGCAGCCCGGGTGTCCTCCTAGCGGGGGCCTCCTACGAGCAGTACTTC	CASSPGVLLAGASYEQYF	.	TRBD2	TRBV9	TRBJ2-7
TGTGCCAGCAGCTTAGAGAGGACCCCTAATGAAAAACTGTTTTTT	CASSLERTPNEKLFF	many	.	TRBV7-9	TRBJ1-4
TGTGCCACCAGTGATTTCCGGACTAGCGGGAGGGCCATCGGTGAGTTCTTC	CATSDFRTSGRAIGEFF	few	TRBD2	TRBV24-1	TRBJ2-1
TGCGCCAGCAGCTTACAGGGGGCAGGGACAGATACGCAGTATTTT	CASSLQGAGTDTQYF	few	TRBD1	TRBV5-1	TRBJ2-3
TGTGCTAGTGGTTTGGACAGGGAAGATACGCAGTATTTT	CASGLDREDTQYF	.	.	TRBV12-5	TRBJ2-3
TGCGCCAGCAGCCTGGACGGTACTTCCTACAATGAGCAGTTCTTC	CASSLDGTSYNEQFF	many	.	TRBV5-1	TRBJ2-1
TGCGCCAGCAGCTTGGCCCAATTCGCCAATGAGCAGTTCTTC	CASSLAQFANEQFF	.	.	TRBV5-1	TRBJ2-1